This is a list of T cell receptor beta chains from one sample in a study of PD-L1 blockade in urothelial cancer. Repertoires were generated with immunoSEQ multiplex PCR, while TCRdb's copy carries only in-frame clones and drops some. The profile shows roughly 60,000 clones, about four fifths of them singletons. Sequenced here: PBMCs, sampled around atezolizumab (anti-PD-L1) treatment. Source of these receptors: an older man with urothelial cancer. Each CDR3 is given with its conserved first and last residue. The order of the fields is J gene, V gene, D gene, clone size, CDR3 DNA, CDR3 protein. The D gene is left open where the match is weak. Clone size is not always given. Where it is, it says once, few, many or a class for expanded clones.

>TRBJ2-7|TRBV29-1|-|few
TGCAGCGTGACCGCGGTCAACTCCTACGAGCAGTACTTC
CSVTAVNSYEQYF
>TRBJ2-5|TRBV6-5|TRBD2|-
TGTGCCAGCAGTTACTCGTGGACTAGCGGGATTGAGACCCAGTACTTC
CASSYSWTSGIETQYF
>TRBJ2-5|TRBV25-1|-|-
TGTGCCAGCAGCGGGAGAGAGACCCAGTACTTC
CASSGRETQYF
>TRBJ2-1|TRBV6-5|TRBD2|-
TGTGCCAGCAGCGCCGGGACTAGCTTCTATGAGCAGTTCTTC
CASSAGTSFYEQFF
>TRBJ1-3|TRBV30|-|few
TGTGCCGGGAACTATCGGGGGGGAAACACCATATATTTT
CAGNYRGGNTIYF
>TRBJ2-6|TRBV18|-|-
TGTGCCAGCTCATCTCAGGGTAGTGGGGCCAACGTCCTGACTTTC
CASSSQGSGANVLTF
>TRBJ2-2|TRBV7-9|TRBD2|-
TGTGCCAGCAGCAGGACGGGAGGGAACGGGGAGCTGTTTTTT
CASSRTGGNGELFF
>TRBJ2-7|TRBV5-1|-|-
TGCGCCAGCAGCCCTGGACAGTACGAGCAGTACTTC
CASSPGQYEQYF
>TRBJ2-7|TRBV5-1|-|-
TGCGCCCAGCAGAGTGCCCAGCTGGCCCACAGCTACGAGCAGTACTTC
CAQQSAQLAHSYEQYF
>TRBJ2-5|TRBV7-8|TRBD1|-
TGTGCCAGCAACCTCGGACAGGGCATACGGGGTGGCCAAGAGACCCAGTACTTC
CASNLGQGIRGGQETQYF
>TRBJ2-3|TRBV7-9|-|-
TGTGCCAGCAGCACAGAGTCAGATACGCAGTATTTT
CASSTESDTQYF
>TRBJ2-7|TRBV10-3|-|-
TGTGCCATCATGGCCGGGAAGGAATACGAGCAGTACTTC
CAIMAGKEYEQYF
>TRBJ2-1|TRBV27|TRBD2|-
TGTGCCAGCAGTTTAGTTCTAGCGGGTCCTAACAATGAGCAGTTCTTC
CASSLVLAGPNNEQFF
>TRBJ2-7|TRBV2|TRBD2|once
TGTGCCAGCAGTGGACTAGCGAGCTACGAGCAGTACTTC
CASSGLASYEQYF
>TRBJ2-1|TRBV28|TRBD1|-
TGTGCCAGCACCCAGGGGCTGACAGGGCCTTCGGGGGAGCAGTTCTTC
CASTQGLTGPSGEQFF
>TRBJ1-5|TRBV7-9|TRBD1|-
TGTGCCAGCAGCGCGCCGGGACAGAGCAATCAGCCCCAGCATTTT
CASSAPGQSNQPQHF
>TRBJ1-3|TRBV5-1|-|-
TGCGCCAGCAGCTTGACAGGGATTGGAAACACCATATATTTT
CASSLTGIGNTIYF
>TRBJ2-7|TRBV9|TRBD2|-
TGTGCCAGCAGCCCCGCCCGGTCAGCGGGAGACTACGAGCAGTACTTC
CASSPARSAGDYEQYF
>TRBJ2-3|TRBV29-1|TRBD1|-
TGCAGCGTAGACAGGGGGGCTAGCACAGATACGCAGTATTTT
CSVDRGASTDTQYF
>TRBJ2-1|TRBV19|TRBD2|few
TGTGCCAGTAGTCCTCGGACTAGCGGGCTCTCCTACAATGAGCAGTTCTTC
CASSPRTSGLSYNEQFF
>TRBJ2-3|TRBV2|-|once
TGTGCCAGCAGTGAATTTGCTGGGGCCACAGATACGCAGTATTTT
CASSEFAGATDTQYF